This T cell receptor (beta chain) was recorded in a study of T cells in women clearing cervical HPV infection. Study information: With HLA typing for only a few women, HLA confounding remains possible.

With regard to this clone: From the germline J gene comes the end of the CDR3, since the read stops 3 residues before it.

Generated by immunoSEQ multiplex PCR, the TCRdb table keeps only in-frame clones and is missing some. The repertoire shows 15,000 to 20,000 clones; the top ten hold about 11%. CDR3 length: 13 amino acids. Looked up from germline, CDR1 is MNHNS and CDR2 is SASEGT. Trimming cost V 3 bases and J 5 bases, with 8 bases left between them. Sequencing was carried out using blood buffy coat. This sequence was found in a woman aged 18 to 75 with a cervical HPV16 infection that either progressed to CIN3+ or cleared (not recorded which). The rearrangement links TRBV6-1 to TRBJ1-5; D unclear. The CDR3 sequence is CASSDNLDQPQHF. The covered CDR3 bases are TGTGCCAGCAGTGACAACTTGGATCAGCCC.